Presented here are 6 T cell receptor beta chains from one specimen sequenced in a study of cytomegalovirus exposure and HLA in healthy donors. In the PCR, 60 Vbeta and 13 Jbeta primers were used. The protocol was immunoSEQ multiplex PCR, while the TCRdb copy is restricted to in-frame clones and leaves out a portion. The repertoire includes around 210,000 clones, 82% of them detected once, and 2.7% sits in the top ten. What was sequenced was PBMCs. These receptors originate from a woman aged 40 to 50 in good health and CMV-seronegative.

This clone was picked up a small number of times. The chain couples TRBV5-3 to TRBJ2-1; the D gene is possibly TRBD1 (6 bases). TRBV5-3 is filed as an ORF, its function uncertain. The CDR3 is made up of 17 amino acids. The germline V and J ends were trimmed by 4 bases and 1 base, with 18 bases remaining between them. CDR3 amino acids: CARSRDNQVRSYNEQFF. CDR3 sequence (DNA): TGTGCCAGAAGCCGGGACAATCAAGTTCGGTCCTACAATGAGCAGTTCTTC.

J is TRBJ2-2 and V is TRBV19, with TRBD1 matching 7 bases. CDR3 length: 14 amino acids. Germline V gives CDR1 LNHDA, CDR2 SQIVND (reference sequence). With V trimmed by 7 bases and J by 5 bases, 7 bases remained unmatched. As DNA, the CDR3 is TGTGCCAGTATCGGGACAGAGGGAACCGGGGAGCTGTTTTTT. Its translation: CASIGTEGTGELFF. Supplemented by reference TRBV19 and TRBJ2-2, the full variable domain reads DGGITQSPKYLFRKEGQNVTLSCEQNLNHDAMYWYRQDPGQGLRLIYYSQIVNDFQKGDIAEGYSVSREKKESFPLTVTSAQKNPTAFYLCASIGTEGTGELFFGEGSRLTVL.

This CDR3 is CASNQDIYEQYF. DNA of the CDR3: TGTGCCAGCAATCAGGACATCTACGAGCAGTACTTC. The chain has TRBV2 and TRBJ2-5; weak D call: TRBD1 (5 bases). The J call may be mistaken, given a closer DNA end match to TRBJ2-7. The germline CDR1 and CDR2 sequences are SNHLY and FYNNEI. The CDR3 length is 12 residues.

The chain joins TRBV5-1 to TRBJ2-5; D is perhaps TRBD1 (5 bases). CDR1 SGHRS and CDR2 YFSETQ come from the germline V gene. V dropped 1 base and J dropped 4 bases, with 17 bases sitting between them. CDR3 length: 16 amino acids. The CDR3 spells CASSLLGLPRGETQYF. The CDR3 DNA follows: TGCGCCAGCAGCTTGTTGGGGCTACCAAGGGGAGAGACCCAGTACTTC.

The rearrangement uses TRBV19 and TRBJ2-2, with TRBD2 as a possible D gene (6 bases). Germline-derived CDR1 and CDR2 are LNHDA and SQIVND (reference sequence). The germline V and J ends were trimmed by 3 bases and 4 bases, with 12 bases remaining between them. The CDR3 runs 15 residues. CDR3 protein: CASSIPGSPTGELFF. The CDR3 DNA is TGTGCCAGTAGTATCCCCGGGAGCCCCACCGGGGAGCTGTTTTTT.

The chain uses TRBV27 and TRBJ2-5; D is possibly TRBD2 (6 bases). This CDR3 has 14 amino acids. V was shortened by 3 bases and J by 4 bases, with 12 bases between the two germline ends. Germline CDR1 MNHEY, CDR2 SMNVEV (reference sequence). Here the CDR3 reads CASSFRLVSETQYF. The CDR3 DNA follows: TGTGCCAGCAGTTTCCGACTAGTCTCAGAGACCCAGTACTTC.